This T cell receptor (beta chain) appears in the sequencing data of a study of blood T cells in healthy people across ages. This clonotype was counted a few times. What it recognizes is unknown. Findings of the study overall: A strong correlation between TCR beta diversity and naive T cell percentage was seen. It was the long-lived donors that had more naive CD4+ cells and higher diversity than aged donors. While age rose, TCR beta diversity per million T cells dropped in a roughly linear way. Underestimates were what the diversity estimates from one million T cells were considered to be.

With a J-beta primer mix and a sample-barcoded 5' primer, a second PCR ran roughly 6 to 11 cycles. In TCRdb, the 5' RACE reads were re-called with MiXCR into one record per CDR3 protein. The table has about 1.6 million distinct CDR3 sequences, around 35% seen once. Input material: blood. This TCR was recovered from a woman in her thirties in good health.

Here the CDR3 DNA reads TGCAGTGCTAGATCCGGACAGTTTAATGAAAAACTGTTTTTT. Its protein product is CSARSGQFNEKLFF. V usage is TRBV20-1 and J usage is TRBJ1-4; D is perhaps TRBD1 (6 bases). Trimming shortened V by 2 bases and J by 4 bases, and 11 bases separated the two germline ends. Germline lookup yields CDR1 DFQATT and CDR2 SNEGSKA (reference sequence). There are 14 residues in the CDR3.